This entry lists 7 T cell receptor beta chains sequenced from one sample in a study of T-cell reconstitution after alpha-beta-depleted transplantation in children. The library targeted TCRbeta and was prepared with unique molecular identifiers. MiXCR, run by TCRdb on the PCR reads, gives a single entry per CDR3 protein. The profile shows about 250,000 distinct CDR3 sequences, more than 20% of them singletons. This specimen was PBMCs, mostly from graft donor cells, taken 360 days after TCRalphabeta/CD19-depleted stem cell transplant. The source of these receptors is a female patient between 2 and 15 years old who had a stem cell transplant for congenital amegakaryocytic thrombocytopenia, so the T cells may come from the graft donor.

This clonotype was seen only a few times. The genes are TRBV12-3 or TRBV12-4 and TRBJ1-3, with TRBD1 as a possible D gene (5 bases). CDR3 length: 16 residues. V dropped 4 bases and J dropped 0 bases, with 13 bases sitting between them. The CDR3 DNA is TGTGCCAGCAGTTATTGGGGGGAGAGCTCTGGAAACACCATATATTTT. This translates into CASSYWGESSGNTIYF.

This clonotype was seen once. This chain uses TRBV7-6 with TRBJ2-7; TRBD2 agrees at 14 bases. The CDR3 extends over 18 amino acids. Germline loops: CDR1 SGHVS, CDR2 FNYEAQ. The V gene end was trimmed by 5 bases and the J gene end by 4 bases; junction bases not matched to a gene: 13. As DNA, the CDR3 is TGTGCCAGCAGCCGAGGGACTAGCGGGAGTGTAAAGGTGTACGAGCAGTACTTC. Amino acid sequence: CASSRGTSGSVKVYEQYF.

In its sample, this clonotype was seen once. The chain carries TRBV2 and TRBJ2-7; 8 bases fit TRBD2. V gave up 5 bases and J gave up 4 bases; unmatched junction bases: 19. CDR3 length equals 18 residues. Germline lookup yields CDR1 SNHLY and CDR2 FYNNEI. CDR3 protein: CASSLVAGVAGYGYEQYF. The CDR3 DNA follows: TGTGCCAGCAGTTTAGTCGCAGGGGTAGCGGGATATGGGTACGAGCAGTACTTC.

V and J are TRBV2 and TRBJ2-7; tentative D call: TRBD1 (6 bases). This CDR3 spans 14 amino acids. The V gene's germline CDR1 is SNHLY and CDR2 FYNNEI. V was clipped by 6 bases and J by 5 bases, with 17 bases between them. The CDR3 sequence: CASRMSGATNEQYF. DNA for the CDR3: TGTGCCAGCAGGATGTCAGGGGCGACAAACGAGCAGTACTTC.

This clonotype was seen ten or more times. The chain couples TRBV24-1 to TRBJ2-2, with D possibly matching TRBD2 (6 bases). CDR1 and CDR2 from the germline V gene are KGHDR and SFDVKD. The CDR3 has 16 residues. Trimming removed 1 base at V and 2 bases at J, with 10 bases between. The CDR3 spells CATSDLPGVNTGELFF. CDR3 DNA: TGTGCCACCAGTGATTTACCGGGGGTAAACACCGGGGAGCTGTTTTTT.

The CDR3 DNA sequence: TGTGCCAGCTCAGTCCGCCCGGGACAGGGCCACAATCAGCCCCAGCATTTT. It codes for CASSVRPGQGHNQPQHF. The chain recombines TRBV2 with TRBJ1-5; TRBD1 matches 9 bases. The CDR3 loop spans 17 amino acids. V lost 8 bases and J lost 3; bases outside the gene matches: 14. Germline CDR1 and CDR2: SNHLY and FYNNEI.

There are a few counts of this clonotype. The chain has TRBV12-3 or TRBV12-4 and TRBJ1-2; 8 nucleotides agree with TRBD1. The J segment lost 4 bases and the V segment lost 6 bases, leaving 7 bases of the junction unmatched. This CDR3 region has 14 residues. The CDR3 spells CASRRQGSGYGYTF. CDR3 DNA sequence: TGTGCCAGCAGACGACAGGGGTCCGGCTATGGCTACACCTTC.